Listed below are T cell receptor beta chains from one sample, sequenced in a study of blood T cell repertoires in COVID-19. Here immunoSEQ multiplex PCR was the method, and the copy in TCRdb shows in-frame clones only, minus some. Among around 170,000 clones listed, approximately 74% were seen once. Sequenced: peripheral blood. The receptors derive from a woman of 80 years or more with acute or convalescent COVID-19. Each CDR3 is given with its conserved first and last residue. D genes are given only for firm matches. Not every row has a clone size; where given, it reads once, few, many or a size class.

clone_size: .
v_call: TRBV9
j_call: TRBJ2-7
d_call: .
cdr3_aa: CASSVGEGTLDFYEQYF
cdr3_nt: TGTGCCAGCAGCGTAGGGGAGGGGACATTGGATTTCTACGAGCAGTACTTC

clone_size: few
v_call: TRBV9
j_call: TRBJ2-3
d_call: TRBD2
cdr3_aa: CASSVGLAGWGTDTQYF
cdr3_nt: TGTGCCAGCAGCGTAGGGCTAGCGGGATGGGGCACAGATACGCAGTATTTT

clone_size: .
v_call: TRBV28
j_call: TRBJ2-1
d_call: .
cdr3_aa: CASSVPGESYNEQFF
cdr3_nt: TGTGCCAGCAGTGTGCCCGGGGAGTCCTACAATGAGCAGTTCTTC

clone_size: .
v_call: TRBV27
j_call: TRBJ1-2
d_call: TRBD1
cdr3_aa: CASSSDRAGYGYTF
cdr3_nt: TGTGCCAGCAGTTCGGACAGGGCCGGTTATGGCTACACCTTC

clone_size: few
v_call: TRBV30
j_call: TRBJ2-5
d_call: TRBD1
cdr3_aa: CAWNYDRAQTQYF
cdr3_nt: TGTGCCTGGAACTATGACAGGGCACAGACCCAGTACTTC

clone_size: once
v_call: TRBV5-1
j_call: TRBJ1-4
d_call: TRBD1
cdr3_aa: CASSFDGQGNEKLFF
cdr3_nt: TGCGCCAGCAGCTTTGACGGACAGGGTAATGAAAAACTGTTTTTT

clone_size: .
v_call: TRBV4-2
j_call: TRBJ1-1
d_call: TRBD1
cdr3_aa: CASSQVAGTEPNTEAFF
cdr3_nt: TGTGCCAGCAGCCAAGTGGCAGGGACAGAACCGAACACTGAAGCTTTCTTT

clone_size: once
v_call: TRBV28
j_call: TRBJ2-6
d_call: .
cdr3_aa: CASSPSSSGANVLTF
cdr3_nt: TGTGCCAGCAGTCCTAGTTCCTCTGGGGCCAACGTCCTGACTTTC

clone_size: .
v_call: TRBV5-1
j_call: TRBJ2-2
d_call: .
cdr3_aa: CASSLDQMNTGELFF
cdr3_nt: TGCGCCAGCAGCTTGGACCAGATGAACACCGGGGAGCTGTTTTTT

clone_size: .
v_call: TRBV3-1/TRBV3-2
j_call: TRBJ2-7
d_call: .
cdr3_aa: CASRGTSYSYEQYF
cdr3_nt: TGTGCCAGCAGGGGGACTTCTTACTCCTACGAGCAGTACTTC

clone_size: .
v_call: TRBV19
j_call: TRBJ2-1
d_call: .
cdr3_aa: CASSRAEASYYNEQFF
cdr3_nt: TGTGCCAGTAGTAGAGCGGAGGCCAGCTACTACAATGAGCAGTTCTTC

clone_size: .
v_call: TRBV2
j_call: TRBJ2-3
d_call: .
cdr3_aa: CATNLQGGGTDTQYF
cdr3_nt: TGTGCCACAAACCTACAGGGCGGCGGCACAGATACGCAGTATTTT

clone_size: few
v_call: TRBV11-2
j_call: TRBJ2-1
d_call: TRBD2
cdr3_aa: CASNYRGLVNNEQFF
cdr3_nt: TGTGCCAGCAACTACCGGGGACTAGTAAACAATGAGCAGTTCTTC

clone_size: .
v_call: TRBV6-4
j_call: TRBJ2-1
d_call: TRBD2
cdr3_aa: CASSPLAGGSYNEQFF
cdr3_nt: TGTGCCAGCAGTCCACTAGCGGGCGGCTCCTACAATGAGCAGTTCTTC

clone_size: few
v_call: TRBV6-5
j_call: TRBJ2-5
d_call: .
cdr3_aa: CASSYSSGYQETQYF
cdr3_nt: TGTGCCAGCAGTTACTCGAGCGGGTACCAAGAGACCCAGTACTTC

clone_size: .
v_call: TRBV29-1
j_call: TRBJ2-6
d_call: .
cdr3_aa: CSIRGSGANVLTF
cdr3_nt: TGCAGCATCAGGGGTTCGGGGGCCAACGTCCTGACTTTC

clone_size: .
v_call: TRBV5-1
j_call: TRBJ2-7
d_call: TRBD1
cdr3_aa: CASSLDGQVVLEQYF
cdr3_nt: TGCGCCAGCAGCTTGGATGGACAGGTGGTTTTAGAGCAGTACTTC

clone_size: .
v_call: TRBV9
j_call: TRBJ2-5
d_call: TRBD2
cdr3_aa: CASSVGGASGLETQYF
cdr3_nt: TGTGCCAGCAGCGTAGGAGGTGCTAGCGGGTTAGAGACCCAGTACTTC

clone_size: once
v_call: TRBV7-8
j_call: TRBJ2-5
d_call: .
cdr3_aa: CASSFHPEAETQYF
cdr3_nt: TGTGCCAGCAGCTTTCACCCGGAGGCGGAGACCCAGTACTTC

clone_size: .
v_call: TRBV11-2
j_call: TRBJ2-2
d_call: TRBD2
cdr3_aa: CASSFTSGMVGGELFF
cdr3_nt: TGTGCCAGCAGCTTTACTAGCGGGATGGTAGGCGGGGAGCTGTTTTTT

clone_size: .
v_call: TRBV3-1/TRBV3-2
j_call: TRBJ2-5
d_call: .
cdr3_aa: CASRDLEETQYF
cdr3_nt: TGTGCCAGCCGGGACTTGGAAGAGACCCAGTACTTC

clone_size: .
v_call: TRBV10-3
j_call: TRBJ2-2
d_call: .
cdr3_aa: CAAGGGYTGELFF
cdr3_nt: TGTGCGGCAGGTGGAGGGTACACCGGGGAGCTGTTTTTT

clone_size: .
v_call: TRBV7-8
j_call: TRBJ2-3
d_call: .
cdr3_aa: CASSLVRGRTTDTQYF
cdr3_nt: TGTGCCAGCAGCTTAGTCAGGGGACGAACCACAGATACGCAGTATTTT

clone_size: .
v_call: TRBV28
j_call: TRBJ2-6
d_call: TRBD1
cdr3_aa: CASSTPGQGAGANVLTF
cdr3_nt: TGTGCCAGCAGTACACCGGGACAGGGGGCTGGGGCCAACGTCCTGACTTTC

clone_size: .
v_call: TRBV28
j_call: TRBJ2-1
d_call: .
cdr3_aa: CASSPPGLIYNEQFF
cdr3_nt: TGTGCCAGCAGTCCCCCAGGGCTCATCTACAATGAGCAGTTCTTC

clone_size: .
v_call: TRBV7-9
j_call: TRBJ1-5
d_call: TRBD1
cdr3_aa: CASSQQGDQPQHF
cdr3_nt: TGTGCCAGCAGCCAGCAGGGGGATCAGCCCCAGCATTTT

clone_size: .
v_call: TRBV5-6
j_call: TRBJ1-2
d_call: .
cdr3_aa: CASSVTGSYTF
cdr3_nt: TGTGCCAGCAGCGTAACAGGGTCCTACACCTTC

clone_size: .
v_call: TRBV28
j_call: TRBJ1-5
d_call: TRBD1
cdr3_aa: CASSFQPGQGNQPQHF
cdr3_nt: TGTGCCAGCAGTTTTCAACCGGGACAGGGCAATCAGCCCCAGCATTTT

clone_size: .
v_call: TRBV6-5
j_call: TRBJ1-4
d_call: .
cdr3_aa: CASSFRPGNSEKLFF
cdr3_nt: TGTGCCAGCAGTTTCCGACCAGGAAATTCAGAAAAACTGTTTTTT

clone_size: .
v_call: TRBV6-5
j_call: TRBJ2-1
d_call: TRBD2
cdr3_aa: CASSLSGVYNEQFF
cdr3_nt: TGTGCCAGCAGTTTGAGCGGGGTGTACAATGAGCAGTTCTTC

clone_size: .
v_call: TRBV19
j_call: TRBJ2-7
d_call: .
cdr3_aa: CASSIELDISYEQYF
cdr3_nt: TGTGCCAGTAGTATTGAGTTAGACATCTCCTACGAGCAGTACTTC

clone_size: .
v_call: TRBV10-2
j_call: TRBJ2-4
d_call: .
cdr3_aa: CASKVGGKNIQYF
cdr3_nt: TGCGCCAGCAAGGTGGGAGGAAAAAACATTCAGTACTTC